This TCR beta chain stems from a study of cytomegalovirus exposure and HLA in healthy donors. Across the whole study: The 110 million or so unique TCR beta sequences, from roughly 170 million T cells, were found by an earlier analysis. Notes on the study in general: Productive rates of about 87% or about 30% were seen for most TCR beta V segments in an earlier analysis. Follow-up analysis later connected one missense variant in DCLRE1C with trimming of TCR beta V- and J-genes.

13 Jbeta primers and 60 Vbeta primers were used for the PCR. Using immunoSEQ multiplex PCR, the repertoire was profiled, and TCRdb retains in-frame clones only, with some absent. The table records about 100,000 clones, around 81% of them present only once. Points on this clone: The antigen is undetermined.

The receptor comes from a woman between 65 and 79 years old in good health and CMV-seropositive. The sample taken for sequencing was PBMCs.

CDR3 sequence (DNA): TGTGCCAGCAGTGAAGCGGACAGGGCCACTGAAGCTTTCTTT. The encoded protein is CASSEADRATEAFF. The chain recombines TRBV6-1 with TRBJ1-1; 8 bases fit TRBD1. The trim removed 0 bases at V and 4 bases at J, leaving 1 base unmatched. CDR1 MNHNS and CDR2 SASEGT come from the germline V gene. The CDR3 has 14 residues.